The 3 T cell receptor beta chains in this list originate from one sample, sequenced in a study of CD8 T cells in ankylosing spondylitis. TCRdb re-called the 5' RACE reads through MiXCR, storing one row per CDR3 protein. The sample shows fewer than 200,000 distinct CDR3 sequences, roughly 18% of them seen only once. What was sequenced was blood, either unsorted or a sorted T cell fraction (not recorded which). The receptors originated from a male donor with ankylosing spondylitis or in good health (not recorded which).

The V call is TRBV3-1, the J call TRBJ2-1, with D unclear. Germline values: CDR1 LGHDT, CDR2 YNNKEL (reference sequence). CDR3 length equals 13 residues. V gave up 0 bases and J gave up 7 bases, with 7 bases separating them. DNA of the CDR3: TGTGCCAGCAGCCAAGATGTCCGGAATGAGCAGTTCTTC. Its protein product is CASSQDVRNEQFF.

The chain employs TRBV7-2 and TRBJ2-2; 9 bases map to TRBD1. V lost 5 bases, J lost 6 bases, and 7 bases stayed unmatched. The germline V gene encodes CDR1 SGHTA and CDR2 FQGNSA. The CDR3 sequence is 15 residues long. This chain's CDR3 is CASSPWTGEPGELFF. The CDR3, as DNA: TGTGCCAGCAGCCCTTGGACAGGGGAACCCGGGGAGCTGTTTTTT.

The sample holds many counts of this clonotype. The chain recombines TRBV20-1 with TRBJ2-3, with D possibly being TRBD2 (6 bases). Germline CDR1 reads DFQATT; CDR2 reads SNEGSKA (reference sequence). The CDR3 has 13 residues. V lost 3 bases and J lost 4, with 11 bases in between. CDR3 sequence reads: CSASWGRSDTQYF. The CDR3 DNA is TGCAGTGCTAGTTGGGGGAGGTCAGATACGCAGTATTTT.